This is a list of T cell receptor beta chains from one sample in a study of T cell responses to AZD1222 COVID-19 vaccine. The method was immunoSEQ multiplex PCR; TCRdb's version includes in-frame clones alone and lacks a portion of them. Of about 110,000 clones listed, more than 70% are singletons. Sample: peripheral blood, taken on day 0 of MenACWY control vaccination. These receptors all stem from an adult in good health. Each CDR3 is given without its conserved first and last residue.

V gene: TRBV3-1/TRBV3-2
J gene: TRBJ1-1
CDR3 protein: ASSQDANTEAF

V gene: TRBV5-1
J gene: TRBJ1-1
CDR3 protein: ASSPRGGENTEAF

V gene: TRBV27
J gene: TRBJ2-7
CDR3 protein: ASSFLGQGGFREQY

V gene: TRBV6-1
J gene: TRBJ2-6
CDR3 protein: ASSDRGWDSGANVLT

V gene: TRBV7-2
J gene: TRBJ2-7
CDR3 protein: ASSLDGAPYEQY

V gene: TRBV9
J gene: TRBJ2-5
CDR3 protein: ASSVSGLGETQY

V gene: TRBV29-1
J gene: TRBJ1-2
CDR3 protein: SALSGTGGYT

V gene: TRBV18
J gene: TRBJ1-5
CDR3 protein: ASSPFNQPQH

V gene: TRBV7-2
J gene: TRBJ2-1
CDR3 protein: ASSTVSPVIYNEQF

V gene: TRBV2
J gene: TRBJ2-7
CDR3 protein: ASTRADYEQY

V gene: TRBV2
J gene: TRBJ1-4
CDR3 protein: ASNRWPNEKLF

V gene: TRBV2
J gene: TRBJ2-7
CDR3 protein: ASIRDGPYEQY

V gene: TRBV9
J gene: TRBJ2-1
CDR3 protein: ASSLAGGPVNEQF

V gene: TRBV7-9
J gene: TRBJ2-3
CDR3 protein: ASSVAADTQY

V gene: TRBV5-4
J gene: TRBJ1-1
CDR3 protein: ASSLGGSSTEAF

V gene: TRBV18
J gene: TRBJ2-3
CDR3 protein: ASSPRLTDSIDTQY

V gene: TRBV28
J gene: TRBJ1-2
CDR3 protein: ATFKTGGDGYT

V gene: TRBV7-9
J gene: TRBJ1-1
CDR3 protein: ASSLFVNTEAF

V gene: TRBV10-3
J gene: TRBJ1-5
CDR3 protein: AISDQGGAQPQH

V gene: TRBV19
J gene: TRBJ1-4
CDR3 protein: ASNARNGEKLF

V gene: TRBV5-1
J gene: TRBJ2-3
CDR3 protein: ASSSRPTGTDTQY

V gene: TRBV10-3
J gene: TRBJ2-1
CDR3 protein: AIGQTSLYNEQF